This TCR beta chain was sequenced during a study of T-cell reconstitution after alpha-beta-depleted transplantation in children. Germline V gene data show CDR1 as MDHEN and CDR2 as SYDVKM. The CDR3 runs 14 residues. Trimming removed 8 bases from V and 2 bases from J, with 13 bases in between. Preparation of the TCRbeta library was carried out with unique molecular identifiers. TCRdb fed the PCR reads into MiXCR, producing one record per CDR3 protein. The top ten clones hold roughly 4.5% of a sample with hundreds of thousands of distinct CDR3 sequences, 13% of them seen once. The material sequenced was PBMCs, taken from the stem cell graft. The chain is built from TRBV28 and TRBJ2-1; possible D gene TRBD2, 5 bases. The clonotype was recovered from a human donor who donated a stem cell graft to a child with Fanconi anemia. As DNA, the CDR3 is TGTGCCAGCCGGCCGGAGGCCACCTACAATGAGCAGTTCTTC. Amino acid sequence: CASRPEATYNEQFF.